In its sample, the clone carrying this T cell receptor (beta chain) was seen many times. The antigen is undetermined. Germline V gene lookup returns CDR1 SGHTA and CDR2 FQGTGA. J gave up 5 bases and V 5 bases, and 8 bases lay outside the gene matches. The CDR3 contains 15 residues. TCR beta CDR3 regions were amplified from RNA. The HTBI primer set drove a first-round RT-PCR of the TCR CDR3. TCRdb re-analysed the multiplex PCR reads in MiXCR, keeping a single row per CDR3 protein. In the table there are 550,000 to 700,000 distinct CDR3 sequences, under 60% of which are singletons. This entry comes from a study of T cells in Graves' hyperthyroidism and ophthalmopathy. Study-level findings and limits: Prediction of ophthalmopathy progression came a median about 6 months pre-onset. Most clonotypes expanded in the thyroid (above 0.001) were also present in blood.

Pregnant or lactating patients were excluded, as were those with uncontrolled infection or other autoimmune disease. Thyroid ultrasound and orbital computed tomography, with clinical symptoms and serum thyroxine and TRAb, informed diagnoses. The receptor was isolated from an adult woman with Graves' disease, either hyperthyroidism or ophthalmopathy (not recorded which). Sequencing was done on a sample of peripheral blood or thyroid tissue (not recorded which). The chain is built from TRBV7-3 and TRBJ2-5, with 10 bases identical to TRBD1. The CDR3 DNA follows: TGTGCCAGCAGCGAGGGACAGGGGAGATTGGAGACCCAGTACTTC. Amino acid sequence: CASSEGQGRLETQYF.